Reported below is one T cell receptor beta chain. These data come from a study of blood T cell repertoires in COVID-19. Study summary: From the United States, Italy and Spain came samples of acute and convalescent COVID-19.

The V segment lost 1 base and the J segment 7 bases; nucleotides outside the gene matches: 4. Germline V lookup: CDR1 MGHRA, CDR2 YSYEKL. This CDR3 comprises 15 residues. This table comes from immunoSEQ multiplex PCR, and its TCRdb copy is limited to in-frame clones, with some not included. The sample consists of around 330,000 clones, 90% of them appearing once. Symptom resolution, clearance, or two negative PCRs marked the recovered donors of Cohort 3. The clonotype was recovered from a man aged 55 to 70 who had recovered from COVID-19. Sequencing was carried out using PBMCs or T cells enriched from blood (not recorded which). The chain couples TRBV4-1 to TRBJ2-2; 9 nucleotides line up with TRBD2. The CDR3 DNA is TGCGCCAGCAGCCAAGTCTGGACTAGCGTCGGGGAGCTGTTTTTT. It specifies CASSQVWTSVGELFF.